This T cell receptor beta chain was documented in a study of blood T cell repertoires in COVID-19. Source study methods: From reference gene primer amplification, estimates of nucleated cell counts were derived. Sequenced by immunoSEQ multiplex PCR; TCRdb stores in-frame clones only, minus some. V, J and clone size are taken as reported in that table, and D and trimming were inferred from the DNA itself. Among some 200,000 clones listed, 80% to 90% were seen once. Donors of Cohort 3 who recovered were those that had two negative PCRs, clearance, or symptom resolution. With 5 bases removed from V and 7 bases from J, the gap between germline ends came to 16 bases. CDR3 size: 15 residues. Germline CDR1 is SGHTS and CDR2 is YDEGEE.

The rearrangement uses TRBV5-8 and TRBJ1-6; D is perhaps TRBD1 (6 bases). The sample was PBMCs or T cells enriched from blood (not recorded which). The TCR sequence derives from a man aged 40-55 years who had recovered from COVID-19. Written as DNA, the CDR3 is TGTGCCAGCAGGCGTTACAGGGTGGGCAATTCACCCCTCCACTTT. It encodes CASRRYRVGNSPLHF. Drawing the rest from reference TRBV5-8 and TRBJ1-6, the complete variable domain is EAGVTQSPTHLIKTRGQQATLRCSPISGHTSVYWYQQALGLGLQFLLWYDEGEERNRGNFPPRFSGRQFPNYSSELNVNALELEDSALYLCASRRYRVGNSPLHFGNGTRLTVT.